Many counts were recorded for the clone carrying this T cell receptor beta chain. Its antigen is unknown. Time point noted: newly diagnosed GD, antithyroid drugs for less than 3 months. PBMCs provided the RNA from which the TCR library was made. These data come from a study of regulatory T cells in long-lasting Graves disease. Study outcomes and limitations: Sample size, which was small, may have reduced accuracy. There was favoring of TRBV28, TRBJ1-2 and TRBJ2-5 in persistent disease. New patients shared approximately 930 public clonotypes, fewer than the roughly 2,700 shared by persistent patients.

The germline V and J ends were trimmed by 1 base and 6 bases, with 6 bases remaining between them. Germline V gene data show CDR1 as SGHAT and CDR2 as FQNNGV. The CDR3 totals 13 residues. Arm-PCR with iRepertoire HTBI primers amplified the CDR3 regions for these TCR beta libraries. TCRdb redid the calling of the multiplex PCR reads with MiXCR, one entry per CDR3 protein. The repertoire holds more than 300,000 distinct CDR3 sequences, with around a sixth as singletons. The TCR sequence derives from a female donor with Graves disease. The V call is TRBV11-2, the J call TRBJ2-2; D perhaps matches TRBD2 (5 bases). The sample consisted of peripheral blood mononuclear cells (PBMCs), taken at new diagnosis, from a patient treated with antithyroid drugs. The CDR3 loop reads CASSLVGAGELFF. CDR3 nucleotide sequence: TGTGCCAGCAGCTTAGTGGGAGCCGGGGAGCTGTTTTTT.